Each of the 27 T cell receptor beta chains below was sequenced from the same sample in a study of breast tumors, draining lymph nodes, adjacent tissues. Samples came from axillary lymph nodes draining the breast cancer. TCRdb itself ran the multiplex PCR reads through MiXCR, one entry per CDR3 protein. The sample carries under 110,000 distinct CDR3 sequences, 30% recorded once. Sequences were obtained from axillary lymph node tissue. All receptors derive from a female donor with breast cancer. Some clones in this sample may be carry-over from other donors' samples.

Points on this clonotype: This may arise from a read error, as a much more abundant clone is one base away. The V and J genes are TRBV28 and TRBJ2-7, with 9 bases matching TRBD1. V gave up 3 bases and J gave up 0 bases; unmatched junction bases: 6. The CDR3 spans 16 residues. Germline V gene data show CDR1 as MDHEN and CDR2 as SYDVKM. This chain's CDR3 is CASSFAGDRASYEQYF. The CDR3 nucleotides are TGTGCCAGCAGTTTTGCGGGGGACAGGGCCTCCTACGAGCAGTACTTC. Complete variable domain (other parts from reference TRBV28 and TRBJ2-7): DVKVTQSSRYLVKRTGEKVFLECVQDMDHENMFWYRQDPGLGLRLIYFSYDVKMKEKGDIPEGYSVSREKKERFSLILESASTNQTSMYLCASSFAGDRASYEQYFGPGTRLTVT.

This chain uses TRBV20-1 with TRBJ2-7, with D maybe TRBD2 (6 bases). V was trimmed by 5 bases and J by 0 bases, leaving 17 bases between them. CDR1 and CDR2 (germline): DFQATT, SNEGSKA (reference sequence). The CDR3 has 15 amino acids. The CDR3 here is CSAWGGGSVSYEQYF. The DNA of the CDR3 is TGCAGTGCTTGGGGTGGGGGGAGCGTCTCCTACGAGCAGTACTTC.

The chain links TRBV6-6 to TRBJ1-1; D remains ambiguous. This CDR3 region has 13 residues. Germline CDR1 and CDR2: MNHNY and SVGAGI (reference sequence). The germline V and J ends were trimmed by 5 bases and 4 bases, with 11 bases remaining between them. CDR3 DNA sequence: TGTGCCAGCAGTCACATGTGGAGCACTGAAGCTTTCTTT. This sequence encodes CASSHMWSTEAFF.

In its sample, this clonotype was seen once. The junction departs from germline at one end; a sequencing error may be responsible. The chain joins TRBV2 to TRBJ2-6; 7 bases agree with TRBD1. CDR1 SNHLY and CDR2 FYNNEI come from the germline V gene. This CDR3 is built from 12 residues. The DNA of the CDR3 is TGTGCCACCCAAAGGGGGCCAATCACTGAAGCTTTC. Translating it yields CATQRGPITEAF.

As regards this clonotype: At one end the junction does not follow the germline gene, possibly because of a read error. CDR3: CASSWLVGGGTGGLFF. The CDR3 DNA sequence: TGTGCCAGCAGCTGGCTAGTGGGAGGGGGTACCGGGGGGCTGTTTTTT. The chain links TRBV7-3 to TRBJ2-2; tentatively, D is TRBD2 (7 bases). The length of the CDR3 is 16 residues. From germline, CDR1 is SGHTA and CDR2 FQGTGA.

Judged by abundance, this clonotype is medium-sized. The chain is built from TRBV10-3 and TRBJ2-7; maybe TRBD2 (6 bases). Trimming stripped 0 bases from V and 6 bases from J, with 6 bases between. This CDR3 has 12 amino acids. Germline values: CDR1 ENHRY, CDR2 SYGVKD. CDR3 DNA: TGTGCCATCAGTGAGTCGACTAGCGAGCAGTACTTC. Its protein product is CAISESTSEQYF.

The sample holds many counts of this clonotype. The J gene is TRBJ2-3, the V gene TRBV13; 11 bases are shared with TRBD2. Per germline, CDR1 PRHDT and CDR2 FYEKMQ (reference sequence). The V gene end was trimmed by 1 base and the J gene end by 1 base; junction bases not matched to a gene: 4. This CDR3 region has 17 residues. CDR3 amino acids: CASSLEGLAVRTDTQYF. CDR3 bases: TGTGCCAGCAGCTTAGAGGGACTAGCGGTCCGCACAGATACGCAGTATTTT.

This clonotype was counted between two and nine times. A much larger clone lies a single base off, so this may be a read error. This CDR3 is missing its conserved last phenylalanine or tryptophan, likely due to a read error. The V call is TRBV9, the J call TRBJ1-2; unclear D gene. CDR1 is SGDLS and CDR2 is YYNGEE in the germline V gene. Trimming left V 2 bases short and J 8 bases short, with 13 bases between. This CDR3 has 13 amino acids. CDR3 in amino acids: CASSVGLGGGYTS. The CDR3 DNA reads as TGTGCCAGCAGCGTCGGACTCGGCGGGGGCTACACCTCC.

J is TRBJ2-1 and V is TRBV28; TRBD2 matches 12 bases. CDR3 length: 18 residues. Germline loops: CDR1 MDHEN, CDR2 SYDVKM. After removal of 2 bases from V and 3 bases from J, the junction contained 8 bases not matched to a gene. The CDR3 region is CASSLLAGGPTIYNEQFF. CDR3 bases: TGTGCCAGCAGTTTACTAGCGGGGGGGCCCACTATCTACAATGAGCAGTTCTTC.

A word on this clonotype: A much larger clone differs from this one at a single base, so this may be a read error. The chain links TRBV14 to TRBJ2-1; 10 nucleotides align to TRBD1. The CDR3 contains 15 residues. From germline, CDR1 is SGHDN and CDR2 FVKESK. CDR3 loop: CASSHWDRGYNEPFF. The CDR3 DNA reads TGTGCCAGCAGCCACTGGGACAGGGGATACAATGAGCCGTTCTTC.

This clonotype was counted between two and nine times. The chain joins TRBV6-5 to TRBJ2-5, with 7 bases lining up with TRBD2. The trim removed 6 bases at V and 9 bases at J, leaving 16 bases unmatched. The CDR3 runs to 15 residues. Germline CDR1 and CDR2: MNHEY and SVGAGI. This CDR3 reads CASRPTPVPLAAQYF. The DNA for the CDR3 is TGTGCCAGCAGACCAACTCCGGTGCCGCTAGCGGCCCAGTACTTC.

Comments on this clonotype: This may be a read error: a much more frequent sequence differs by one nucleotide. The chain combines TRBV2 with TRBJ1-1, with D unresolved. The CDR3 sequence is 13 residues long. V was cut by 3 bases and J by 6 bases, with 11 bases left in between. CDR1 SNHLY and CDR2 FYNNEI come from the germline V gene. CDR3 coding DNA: TGTGCCAGCAGTGATACTGGGCGCGCTGAAGCTTTCTTT. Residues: CASSDTGRAEAFF.

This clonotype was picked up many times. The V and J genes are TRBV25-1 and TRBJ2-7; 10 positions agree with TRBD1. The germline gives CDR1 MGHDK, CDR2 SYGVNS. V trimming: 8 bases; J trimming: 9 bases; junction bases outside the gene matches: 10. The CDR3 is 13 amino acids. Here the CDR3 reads CASVGTGAAPQYF. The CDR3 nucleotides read TGTGCCAGCGTCGGGACAGGGGCCGCCCCGCAGTACTTC.

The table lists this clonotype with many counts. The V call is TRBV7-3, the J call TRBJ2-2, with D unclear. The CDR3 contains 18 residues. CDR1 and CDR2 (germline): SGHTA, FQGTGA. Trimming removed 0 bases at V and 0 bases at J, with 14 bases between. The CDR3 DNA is TGTGCCAGCAGCTTAACTCCCATTAAAAGGCCGAACACCGGGGAGCTGTTTTTT. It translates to CASSLTPIKRPNTGELFF.

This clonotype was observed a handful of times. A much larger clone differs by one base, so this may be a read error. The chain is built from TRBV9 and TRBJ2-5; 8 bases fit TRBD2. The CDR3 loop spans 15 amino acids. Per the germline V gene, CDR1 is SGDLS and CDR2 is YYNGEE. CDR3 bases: TGTGCCAGCAGCGTAAGCGGGGGCCCCCAAGAGACCCCGTACTTC. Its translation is CASSVSGGPQETPYF.

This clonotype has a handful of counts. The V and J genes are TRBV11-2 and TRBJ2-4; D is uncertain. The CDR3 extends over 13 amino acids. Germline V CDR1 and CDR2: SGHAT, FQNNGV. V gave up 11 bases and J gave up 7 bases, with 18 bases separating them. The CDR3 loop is CAGTTVLGNIQYF. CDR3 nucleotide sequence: TGTGCCGGCACGACGGTTCTTGGGAACATTCAGTACTTC.

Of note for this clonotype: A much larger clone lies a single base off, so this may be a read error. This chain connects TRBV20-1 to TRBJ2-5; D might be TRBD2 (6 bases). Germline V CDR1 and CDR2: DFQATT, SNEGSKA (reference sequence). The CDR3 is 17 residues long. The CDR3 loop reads CSARDRVYGTFQEAQYF. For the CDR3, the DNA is TGCAGTGCTAGAGACCGAGTTTACGGGACTTTCCAAGAGGCCCAGTACTTC.

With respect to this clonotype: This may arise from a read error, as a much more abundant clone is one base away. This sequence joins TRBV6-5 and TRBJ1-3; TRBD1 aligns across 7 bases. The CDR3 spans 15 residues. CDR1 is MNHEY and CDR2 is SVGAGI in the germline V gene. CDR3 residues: CASSLGTDSGHTIYF. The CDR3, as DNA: TGTGCCAGCAGTCTCGGGACAGACTCTGGACACACCATATATTTT.

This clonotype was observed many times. CDR3 DNA: TGTGCCAGCAGTCCGTGGGGCCCAGGGGAGCAGTACTTC. Translation: CASSPWGPGEQYF. The gene calls are TRBV6-5 and TRBJ2-7; D might be TRBD1 (5 bases). Trimming took 5 bases from V and 7 from J, leaving 15 bases between them. This CDR3 comprises 13 residues. Germline V gene data show CDR1 as MNHEY and CDR2 as SVGAGI.

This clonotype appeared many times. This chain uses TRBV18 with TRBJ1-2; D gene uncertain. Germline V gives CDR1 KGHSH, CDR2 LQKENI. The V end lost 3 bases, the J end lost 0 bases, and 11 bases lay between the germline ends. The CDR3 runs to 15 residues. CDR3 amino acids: CASSPFRTSNYGYTF. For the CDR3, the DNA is TGTGCCAGCTCACCGTTCCGGACCTCTAACTATGGCTACACCTTC.

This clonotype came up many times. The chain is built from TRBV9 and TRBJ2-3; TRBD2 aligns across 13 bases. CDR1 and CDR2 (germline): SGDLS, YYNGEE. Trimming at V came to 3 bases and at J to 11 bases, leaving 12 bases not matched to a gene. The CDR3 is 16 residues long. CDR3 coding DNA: TGTGCCAGCAGCGCCCGGACTAGCGGGGGTCTCGAGGGGCAGTATTTT. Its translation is CASSARTSGGLEGQYF.

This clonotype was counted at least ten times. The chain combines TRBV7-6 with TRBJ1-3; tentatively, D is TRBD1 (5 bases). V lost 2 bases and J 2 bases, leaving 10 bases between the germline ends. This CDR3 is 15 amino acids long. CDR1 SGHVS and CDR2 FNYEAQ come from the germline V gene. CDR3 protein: CASSLFGTAGNTIYF. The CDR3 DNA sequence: TGTGCCAGCAGCTTATTCGGGACGGCTGGAAACACCATATATTTT.

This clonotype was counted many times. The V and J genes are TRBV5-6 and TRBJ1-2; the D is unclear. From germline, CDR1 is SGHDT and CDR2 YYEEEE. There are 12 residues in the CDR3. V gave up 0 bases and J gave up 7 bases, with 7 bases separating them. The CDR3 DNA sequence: TGTGCCAGCAGCTTGGATCGGTTTGGCTACACCTTC. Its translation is CASSLDRFGYTF.

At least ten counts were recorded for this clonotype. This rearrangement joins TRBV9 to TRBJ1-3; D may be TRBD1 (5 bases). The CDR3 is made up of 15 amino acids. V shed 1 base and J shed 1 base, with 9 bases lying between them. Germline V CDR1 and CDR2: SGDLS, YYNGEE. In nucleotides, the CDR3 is TGTGCCAGCAGCGTACGGTGGGGGTCTGGAAACACCATATATTTT. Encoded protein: CASSVRWGSGNTIYF.

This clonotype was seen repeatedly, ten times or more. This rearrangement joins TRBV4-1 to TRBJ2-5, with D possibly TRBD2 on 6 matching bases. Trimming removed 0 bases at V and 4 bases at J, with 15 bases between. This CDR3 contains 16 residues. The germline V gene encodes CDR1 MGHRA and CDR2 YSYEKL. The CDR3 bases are TGCGCCAGCAGCCAAGATAGAGGGAGGATCGTAGAGACCCAGTACTTC. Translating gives CASSQDRGRIVETQYF.

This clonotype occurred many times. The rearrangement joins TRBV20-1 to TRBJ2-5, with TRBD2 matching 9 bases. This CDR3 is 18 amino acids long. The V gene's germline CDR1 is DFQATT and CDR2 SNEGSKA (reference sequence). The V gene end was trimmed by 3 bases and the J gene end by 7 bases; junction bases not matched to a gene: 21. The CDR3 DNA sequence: TGCAGTGCTAGCTGCCAGGGGCAGCGGGAGGCTTCTCCAGCGACCCAGTACTTC. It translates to CSASCQGQREASPATQYF.

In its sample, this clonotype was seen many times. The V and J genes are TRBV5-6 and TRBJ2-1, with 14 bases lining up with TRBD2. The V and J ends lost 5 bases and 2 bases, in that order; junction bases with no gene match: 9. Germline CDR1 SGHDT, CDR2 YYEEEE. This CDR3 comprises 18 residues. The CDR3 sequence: CASSSGTSGSGTYNEQFF. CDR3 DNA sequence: TGTGCCAGCAGTAGTGGGACTAGCGGGAGTGGGACCTACAATGAGCAGTTCTTC.